The 8 T cell receptor beta chains listed next were all sequenced from one sample in a study of OX40 agonist ivuxolimab in advanced cancers. Only in-frame clones appear in the TCRdb table, and some are missing; sequencing was by immunoSEQ multiplex PCR. The table has around 12,000 clones, about 74% seen once. Sample: CD4+ or CD8+ T cells sorted from blood, taken in a trial of the OX40 agonist ivuxolimab. These receptor sequences come from an adult with an advanced solid tumor such as melanoma, head and neck, liver or kidney cancer.

This rearrangement joins TRBV9 to TRBJ1-2; the match to TRBD1 covers 9 bases. Germline-derived CDR1 and CDR2 are SGDLS and YYNGEE. This CDR3 contains 18 residues. Germline trimming cut 0 bases from V and 0 bases from J; bases unmatched to any gene: 9. CDR3 sequence reads: CASSVAPDRGMANYGYTF. As DNA, the CDR3 is TGTGCCAGCAGCGTAGCCCCGGACAGGGGCATGGCTAACTATGGCTACACCTTC. Together with reference TRBV9 and TRBJ1-2, the CDR3 gives the full variable domain: DSGVTQTPKHLITATGQRVTLRCSPRSGDLSVYWYQQSLDQGLQFLIQYYNGEERAKGNILERFSAQQFPDLHSELNLSSLELGDSALYFCASSVAPDRGMANYGYTFGSGTRLTVV.

The chain recombines TRBV7-9 with TRBJ2-7; tentative D call: TRBD2 (5 bases). Trimming took off 5 bases at V and 5 bases at J, with 16 bases between the two ends. Germline V gene sequence: CDR1 SEHNR, CDR2 FQNEAQ (reference sequence). The CDR3 loop spans 14 amino acids. DNA of the CDR3: TGTGCCAGCAGCCCCTACCTCGAGGGCGACGAGCAGTACTTC. Encoded protein: CASSPYLEGDEQYF.

The chain combines TRBV7-9 with TRBJ2-7, with TRBD2 matching over 15 bases. V shed 5 bases and J 6 bases; nucleotides not matched to a gene: 8. This CDR3 region has 16 residues. Germline V gene data show CDR1 as SEHNR and CDR2 as FQNEAQ (reference sequence). The CDR3 is CASSTRTSGRAGEQYF. The CDR3 DNA follows: TGTGCCAGCAGCACAAGGACTAGCGGGAGGGCGGGCGAGCAGTACTTC.

The J gene is TRBJ2-1, the V gene TRBV27, with D possibly TRBD2 on 5 matching bases. Looked up from germline, CDR1 is MNHEY and CDR2 is SMNVEV (reference sequence). CDR3 size: 14 residues. V gave up 0 bases and J gave up 9 bases, with 12 bases separating them. The CDR3 DNA reads TGTGCCAGCAGTTTATCGCTAGCATTAACTGAGCAGTTCTTC. Amino acid sequence: CASSLSLALTEQFF.

This chain connects TRBV7-9 to TRBJ1-1; TRBD1 is a possible D gene (6 bases). The CDR3 length is 12 residues. V lost 2 bases, J lost 10 bases, and 11 bases lay in between. Germline-derived CDR1 and CDR2 are SEHNR and FQNEAQ (reference sequence). The CDR3 region has the DNA TGTGCCAGCAGCTTAAGGGACATGAGAGCTTTCTTT. This sequence encodes CASSLRDMRAFF.

V usage is TRBV4-3 and J usage is TRBJ2-1; 10 bases are shared with TRBD2. Trimming took 0 bases from V and 8 from J; bases not matched to a gene: 4. There are 15 residues in the CDR3. CDR1 and CDR2 (germline): LGHNA, YSLEER. CDR3 coding DNA: TGCGCCAGCAGCCAAGAGTCTAGCGGGAGATATGAGCAGTTCTTC. It codes for CASSQESSGRYEQFF.

CDR3 in amino acids: CASSRSGGNTEAFF. CDR3 in DNA: TGTGCCAGCAGTCGCTCAGGAGGAAACACTGAAGCTTTCTTT. This chain links TRBV6-5 with TRBJ1-1; D remains unclear. Germline V gene data show CDR1 as MNHEY and CDR2 as SVGAGI. This CDR3 has 14 residues. V gave up 5 bases and J gave up 2 bases, with 12 bases separating them.

The chain employs TRBV9 and TRBJ1-6, with D unresolved. Germline V gene lookup returns CDR1 SGDLS and CDR2 YYNGEE. V shed 0 bases and J shed 8 bases, with 18 bases lying between them. The CDR3 is made up of 17 amino acids. DNA for the CDR3: TGTGCCAGCAGCGTAGAGGCCGGTCCTAACGCGTATTCACCCCTCCACTTT. This gives the protein CASSVEAGPNAYSPLHF.